This T cell receptor beta chain was identified in a study of PD-1 blockade in classical Hodgkin lymphoma. Whole-study results and caveats: Baseline TCR diversity was reportedly lower in newly diagnosed patients than healthy donors. Prior to therapy, complete responders displayed diversity much like that of newly diagnosed patients. CD8+ TCR diversity did not rise significantly by C4D1, unlike CD4+. Excluded were patients who started nivolumab under 1 year after ASCT, a group that had lower diversity.

Sequencing was performed with immunoSEQ multiplex PCR; in TCRdb, only in-frame clones are kept and a portion is missing. This sample has tens of thousands of clones; around three quarters occur once, and the top ten carry approximately 4.3%. The patients all showed relapse after autologous stem cell transplantation, while their brentuximab vedotin exposure varied. A few counts support this clone. Its antigen is not known. The starting material was peripheral blood mononuclear cells (PBMCs), obtained before the second cycle of nivolumab. The clonotype was recovered from a human donor with classical Hodgkin lymphoma.

The CDR3 is CASSFGGSYNEQFF. In nucleotides, the CDR3 is TGCGCCAGCAGCTTCGGAGGGTCCTACAATGAGCAGTTCTTC. This sequence joins TRBV4-1 and TRBJ2-1, with TRBD2 as a possible D gene (6 bases). Trimming removed 5 bases at V and 1 base at J, with 9 bases between. CDR1 is MGHRA and CDR2 is YSYEKL in the germline V gene. The CDR3 totals 14 residues.